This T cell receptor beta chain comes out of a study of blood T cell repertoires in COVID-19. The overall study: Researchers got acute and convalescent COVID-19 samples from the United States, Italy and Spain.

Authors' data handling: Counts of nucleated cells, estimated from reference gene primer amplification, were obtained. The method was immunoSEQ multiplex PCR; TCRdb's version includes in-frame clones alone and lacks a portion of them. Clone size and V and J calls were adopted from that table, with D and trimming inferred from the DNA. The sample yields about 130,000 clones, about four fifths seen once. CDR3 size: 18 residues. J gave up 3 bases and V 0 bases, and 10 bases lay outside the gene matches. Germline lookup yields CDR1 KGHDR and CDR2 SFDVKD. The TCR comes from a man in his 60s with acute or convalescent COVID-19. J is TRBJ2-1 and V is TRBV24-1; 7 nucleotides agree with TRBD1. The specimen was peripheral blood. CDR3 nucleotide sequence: TGTGCCACCAGTGATTTGCCGAAGGGACAGTCGGACTACAATGAGCAGTTCTTC. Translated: CATSDLPKGQSDYNEQFF.